This entry features one T cell receptor (beta chain) sequence. The antigen is undetermined. The source of the sample is a study of beta chain features in type 1 diabetes. Study as a whole: The number of sorted cells examined across all samples was around 99 million.

Germline V gene data show CDR1 as MGHDK and CDR2 as SYGVNS. This CDR3 comprises 12 residues. V was clipped by 6 bases and J by 12 bases; unmatched bases: 10. What was sequenced were expressed TCRB transcripts, since all of the isolated RNA had been reverse transcribed. Sequencing used immunoSEQ multiplex PCR; TCRdb keeps in-frame clones, though not all of them. The sample contains a few hundred thousand clones, around 14% of which appear only once. Overall study findings and caveats: Any HLA effect on TCRB rearrangement was left unresolved by small sub-analyses.

The sequenced material came from naive CD4+ T cells from blood. V gene TRBV25-1 combines with J gene TRBJ1-1, with TRBD1 matching 7 bases. This clonotype originated in a young man in good health. The CDR3 bases are TGTGCCAGCAGCTCCGGGACAGCAACAACTTTCTTT. The encoded protein is CASSSGTATTFF.